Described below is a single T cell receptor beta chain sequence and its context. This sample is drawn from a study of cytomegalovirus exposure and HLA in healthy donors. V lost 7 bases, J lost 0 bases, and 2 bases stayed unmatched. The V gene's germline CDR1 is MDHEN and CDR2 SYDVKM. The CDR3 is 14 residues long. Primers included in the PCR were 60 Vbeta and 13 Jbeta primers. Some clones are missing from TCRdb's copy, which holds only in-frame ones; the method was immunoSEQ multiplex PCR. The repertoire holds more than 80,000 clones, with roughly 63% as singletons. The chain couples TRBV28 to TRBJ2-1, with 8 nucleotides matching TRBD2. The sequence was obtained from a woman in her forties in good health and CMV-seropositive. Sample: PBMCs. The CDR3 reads CASKLADSYNEQFF. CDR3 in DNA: TGTGCCAGCAAACTAGCGGACTCCTACAATGAGCAGTTCTTC. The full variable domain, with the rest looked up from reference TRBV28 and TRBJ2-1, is DVKVTQSSRYLVKRTGEKVFLECVQDMDHENMFWYRQDPGLGLRLIYFSYDVKMKEKGDIPEGYSVSREKKERFSLILESASTNQTSMYLCASKLADSYNEQFFGPGTRLTVL.